This TCR beta chain was profiled in a study of TIL therapy for anti-PD-1-resistant metastatic lung cancer. Study-wide context: Most patients had lung adenocarcinoma; several tumors were EGFR-mutant, two ALK-rearranged; half smoked currently or formerly. Tumors carried a median about 1.5 non-synonymous mutations per megabase. Regarding the study as a whole: Patients were highly selected, enriched for treatment-naive, never-smoker and oncogene-addicted cases.

Points on this clone: Its target is unknown.

Per germline, CDR1 SNHLY and CDR2 FYNNEI. The CDR3 sequence is 14 residues long. The V gene lost 7 bases and the J gene lost 0 bases, with 9 bases spanning the gap. Indicated time point: pre-treatment sample, taken before nivolumab and TIL therapy. This was the immunoSEQ v3 assay. TCRdb's table, derived via immunoSEQ multiplex PCR, lists solely in-frame clones and lacks some. The sample records about 21,000 clones, about two thirds being singletons. The TCR comes from a person between 25 and 79 years old with non-small cell lung cancer. The V call is TRBV2, the J call TRBJ2-2, with D perhaps TRBD2 (5 bases). The source was blood, collected at baseline. CDR3 residues: CASKREPNTGELFF. In nucleotides, the CDR3 is TGTGCCAGCAAACGGGAACCGAACACCGGGGAGCTGTTTTTT.